This TCR beta chain appears in the sequencing data of a study of blood T cell repertoires in COVID-19. The wider study: T cells, B-cell-depleted T cells, or PBMCs provided the cDNA or gDNA that served as material.

This clone was counted a few times. With 0 bases clipped from V and 4 bases from J, the junction kept 3 bases outside the gene matches. The CDR3 consists of 14 residues. Germline CDR1 SGHRS, CDR2 YFSETQ. How the authors handled the data: The authors estimated nucleated cell counts from reference gene primer amplification. Assay: immunoSEQ multiplex PCR; the TCRdb copy retains only in-frame clones and omits some. V, J and clone size are taken as reported in that table, and D and trimming were inferred from the DNA itself. The sample shows about 71,000 clones, more than 60% of them seen only once. Sequenced input: peripheral blood. This sequence was found in a woman of 80 years or more with active or convalescent COVID-19. The chain carries TRBV5-1 and TRBJ2-7, with TRBD2 matching 8 bases. CDR3 protein: CASSLGLASYEQYF. CDR3 DNA: TGCGCCAGCAGCTTGGGACTAGCGAGTTACGAGCAGTACTTC.